This T cell receptor beta chain was captured in a study of cytotoxic CD8 clonotypes in ibrutinib-treated CLL. As for the study in general: IGHV unmutated 17; relapsed/refractory about 10; treatment-naive approximately 15.

Findings of the study overall: Exceeding age-matched healthy donors, baseline clonality also tracked the counts of circulating CD8+ T cells.

The assay was immunoSEQ multiplex PCR, and TCRdb's table has in-frame clones only and misses some. The sample shows about 15,000 clones, approximately 60% of them seen only once. As concerns this clone: Its antigen is currently unknown.

CDR1 and CDR2 from the germline V gene are MNHEY and SMNVEV (reference sequence). V lost 3 bases, J lost 9 bases, and 12 bases lay in between. This CDR3 is built from 13 residues. This receptor was identified in a human donor with chronic lymphocytic leukemia. The material sequenced was PBMCs, taken before ibrutinib treatment. The chain carries TRBV27 and TRBJ2-1, with unresolved D. The CDR3 spells CASSLERASEQFF. CDR3 nucleotides: TGTGCCAGCAGTTTGGAAAGGGCCAGTGAGCAGTTCTTC.